Listed below are T cell receptor beta chains from one sample, sequenced in a study of T cell repertoires in cytomegalovirus infection. No cognate antigen is known for these TCRs. TCRdb re-derived calls from the reads in MiXCR, one entry per CDR3 protein. Among 45,000 to 50,000 distinct CDR3 sequences listed, around 21% were seen once. The sample was CD8+ T cells from cultured PBMCs, taken from culture after CMV antigen stimulation. Receptor source: a human donor in good health (CMV status not recorded). Some clones in this sample may be carry-over from other donors' samples. CDR3s include the opening cysteine and the closing phenylalanine or tryptophan. A D gene is named only where the DNA matches it firmly. Some rows have no size entry. The others give once, few or many, or a class for an expanded clone.

size	V	J	D	DNA	CDR3
-	TRBV3-1	TRBJ2-7	-	TGTGCCAGCAGTAAGGGAGGTAGGTCTAAGTACGAGCAGTACTTC	CASSKGGRSKYEQYF
medium-sized	TRBV6-2/TRBV6-3	TRBJ1-5	-	TGTGCCAGCAGTTATTGGGGAAGCAATCAGCCCCAGCATTTT	CASSYWGSNQPQHF
-	TRBV20-1	TRBJ2-7	TRBD2	TGCAGTGTGGGGGGGTCCTCCTACGAGCAGTACTTC	CSVGGSSYEQYF
few	TRBV25-1	TRBJ2-7	-	TGTGCCAGCAGTGAATTAGGGCCCCACGAGCAGTACTTC	CASSELGPHEQYF
-	TRBV5-1	TRBJ2-2	-	TGCGCCAGCAGCTTTTGGGGATCTTCTGTCGATTCGCCCGGGGAGCTGTTTTTT	CASSFWGSSVDSPGELFF
-	TRBV7-9	TRBJ1-2	TRBD1	TGTGCCAGCAGCCATGGACAGGGTTACTCTGGCTACACCTTC	CASSHGQGYSGYTF
-	TRBV27	TRBJ2-2	-	TGTGCCAGCAGTTTACAGGGTCGGGTCGGGGAGCTGTTTTTT	CASSLQGRVGELFF
few	TRBV7-9	TRBJ1-4	TRBD1	TGTGCCAGCAGCTCGGGGACAGGGGGGTTATCTAATGAAAAACTGTTTTTT	CASSSGTGGLSNEKLFF
few	TRBV11-2	TRBJ2-7	TRBD1	TGTGCCAGCAGTCCTAGGACAGGGGACTACGAGCAGTACTTC	CASSPRTGDYEQYF
-	TRBV7-9	TRBJ1-1	-	TGTGCCAGCAGGCCAGCCCAGAGTGAAGCTTTCTTT	CASRPAQSEAFF
-	TRBV6-5	TRBJ2-7	-	TGTGCCAGCAGCCGACGGGCATCCGAGGGCGGGCAGTACTTC	CASSRRASEGGQYF
few	TRBV7-8	TRBJ1-2	TRBD1	TGTGCCAGCAGCTTATTAGGACAGGGGGGCTATGGCTACACCTTC	CASSLLGQGGYGYTF
-	TRBV20-1	TRBJ2-5	TRBD2	TGCAGTGCTACTAGCGGGGGGAGAGAGGAGACCCAGTACTTC	CSATSGGREETQYF
-	TRBV29-1	TRBJ2-2	TRBD1	TGCAGCGCCCGAGGGGACAGAAACACCGGGGAGCTGTTTTTT	CSARGDRNTGELFF
-	TRBV24-1	TRBJ2-5	-	TGTGCCACCAGTGATTCTTTGACTATGTACGAGACCCAGTACTTC	CATSDSLTMYETQYF
-	TRBV4-3	TRBJ1-5	-	TGCGCCAGCAGCCAAGATTGGGGGGCTGGGGATCAGCCCCAGCATTTT	CASSQDWGAGDQPQHF
many	TRBV28	TRBJ1-1	-	TGTGCCAGCAAACCCCCGGGGGCACCCATGAACACTGAAGCTTTCTTT	CASKPPGAPMNTEAFF
few	TRBV7-9	TRBJ2-7	-	TGTGCCAGCAGCTTAGACAGGGGAGGCGAGCAGTACTTC	CASSLDRGGEQYF
few	TRBV6-4	TRBJ2-3	TRBD2	TGTGCCAGCAGTGACCGGGGGGAAACAGATACGCAGTATTTT	CASSDRGETDTQYF
many	TRBV7-9	TRBJ2-3	-	TGTGCCAGCAGCACCCGAGCAGGGGCCCGCACAGATACGCAGTATTTT	CASSTRAGARTDTQYF
-	TRBV15	TRBJ2-3	-	TGTGCCACCAGCAGGACAGCGACAGATACGCAGTATTTT	CATSRTATDTQYF
many	TRBV5-6	TRBJ2-3	-	TGTGCCAGCAGCTCTTTATTGACCACAGCGGACACAGATACGCAGTATTTT	CASSSLLTTADTDTQYF